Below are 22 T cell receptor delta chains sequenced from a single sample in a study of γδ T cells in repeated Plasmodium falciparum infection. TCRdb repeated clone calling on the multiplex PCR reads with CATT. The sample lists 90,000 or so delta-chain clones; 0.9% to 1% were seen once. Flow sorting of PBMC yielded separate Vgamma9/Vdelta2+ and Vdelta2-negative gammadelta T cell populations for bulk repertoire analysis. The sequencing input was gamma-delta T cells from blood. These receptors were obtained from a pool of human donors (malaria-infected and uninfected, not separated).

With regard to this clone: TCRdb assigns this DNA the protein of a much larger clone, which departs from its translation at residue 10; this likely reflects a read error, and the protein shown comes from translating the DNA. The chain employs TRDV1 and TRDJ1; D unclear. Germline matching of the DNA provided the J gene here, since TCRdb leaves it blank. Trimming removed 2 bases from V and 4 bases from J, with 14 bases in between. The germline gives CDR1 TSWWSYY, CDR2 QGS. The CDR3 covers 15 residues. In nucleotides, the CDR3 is TGTGCTCTTGGGGAATCGCCCCGTTGGAACGATAAACTCATCTTT. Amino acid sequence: CALGESPRWNDKLIF.

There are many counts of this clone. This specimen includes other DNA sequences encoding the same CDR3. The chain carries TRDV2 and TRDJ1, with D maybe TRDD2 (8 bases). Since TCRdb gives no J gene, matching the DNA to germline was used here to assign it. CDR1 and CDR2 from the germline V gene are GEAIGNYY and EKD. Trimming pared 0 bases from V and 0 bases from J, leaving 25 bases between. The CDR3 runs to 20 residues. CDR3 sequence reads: CACDTPFLESGGLNTDKLIF. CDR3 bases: TGTGCCTGTGACACCCCCTTCCTAGAGAGTGGGGGACTGAACACCGATAAACTCATCTTT.

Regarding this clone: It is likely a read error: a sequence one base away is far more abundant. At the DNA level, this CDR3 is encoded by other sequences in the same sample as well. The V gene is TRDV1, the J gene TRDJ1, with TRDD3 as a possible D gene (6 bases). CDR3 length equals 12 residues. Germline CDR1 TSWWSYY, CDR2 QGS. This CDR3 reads CALGMGADKLIF. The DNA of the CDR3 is TGTGCCCTTGGGATGGGGGCCGATAAACTCATCTTT.

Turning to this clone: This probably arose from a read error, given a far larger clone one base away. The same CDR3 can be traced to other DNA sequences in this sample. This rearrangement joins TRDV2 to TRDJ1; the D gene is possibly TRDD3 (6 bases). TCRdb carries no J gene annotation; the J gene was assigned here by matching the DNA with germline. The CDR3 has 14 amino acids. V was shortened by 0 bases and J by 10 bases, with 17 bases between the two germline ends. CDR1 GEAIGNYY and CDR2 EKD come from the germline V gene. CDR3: CACDTVGDTRRLIF. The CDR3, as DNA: TGTGCCTGTGACACCGTGGGAGATACGAGACGACTCATCTTT.

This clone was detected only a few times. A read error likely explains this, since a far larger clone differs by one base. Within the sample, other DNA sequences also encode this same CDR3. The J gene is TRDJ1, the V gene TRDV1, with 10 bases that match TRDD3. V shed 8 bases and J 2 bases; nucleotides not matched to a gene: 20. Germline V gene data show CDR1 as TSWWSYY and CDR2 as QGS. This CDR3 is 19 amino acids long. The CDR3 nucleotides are TGTGCTCTTACCATCACCCATGGTTATTTACTGGGGGATACCGATAAACTCATCTTT. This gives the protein CALTITHGYLLGDTDKLIF.

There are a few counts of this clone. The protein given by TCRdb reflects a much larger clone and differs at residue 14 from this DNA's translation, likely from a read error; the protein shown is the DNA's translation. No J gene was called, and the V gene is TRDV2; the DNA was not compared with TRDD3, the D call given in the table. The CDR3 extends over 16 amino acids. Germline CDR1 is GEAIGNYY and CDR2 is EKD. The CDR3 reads CACDRTGGFFTDKFIF. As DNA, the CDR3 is TGTGCCTGTGACCGTACTGGGGGATTTTTCACCGATAAATTCATCTTT.

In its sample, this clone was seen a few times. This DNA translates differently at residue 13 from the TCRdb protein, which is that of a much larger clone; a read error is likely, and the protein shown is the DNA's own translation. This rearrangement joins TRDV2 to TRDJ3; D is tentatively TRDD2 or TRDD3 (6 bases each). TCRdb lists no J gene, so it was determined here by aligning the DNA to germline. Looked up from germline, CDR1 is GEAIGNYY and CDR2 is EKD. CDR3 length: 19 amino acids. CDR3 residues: CACDTTLNWASWGTRQMFF. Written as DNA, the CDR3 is TGTGCCTGTGACACCACGTTGAACTGGGCTTCCTGGGGCACCCGACAGATGTTTTTC.

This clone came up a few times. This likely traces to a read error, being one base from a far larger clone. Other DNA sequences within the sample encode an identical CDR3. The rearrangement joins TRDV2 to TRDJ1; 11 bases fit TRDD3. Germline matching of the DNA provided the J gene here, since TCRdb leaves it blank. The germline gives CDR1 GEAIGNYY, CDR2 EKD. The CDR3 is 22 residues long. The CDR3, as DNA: TGTGCCTGCGACACCGTTGTTTCCTTACGTTTGGGGGATACGCGAGGAACCGATAAACTCATCTTT. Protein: CACDTVVSLRLGDTRGTDKLIF.

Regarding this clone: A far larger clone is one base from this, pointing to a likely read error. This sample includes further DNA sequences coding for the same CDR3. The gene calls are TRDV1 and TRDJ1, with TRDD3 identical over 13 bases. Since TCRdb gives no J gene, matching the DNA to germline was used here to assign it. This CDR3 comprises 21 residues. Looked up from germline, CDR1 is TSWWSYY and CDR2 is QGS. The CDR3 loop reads CALGAPSYVSLLGDTADKLIF. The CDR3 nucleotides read TGTGCTCTTGGGGCCCCTTCCTACGTATCCCTACTGGGGGATACGGCCGACAAACTCATCTTT.

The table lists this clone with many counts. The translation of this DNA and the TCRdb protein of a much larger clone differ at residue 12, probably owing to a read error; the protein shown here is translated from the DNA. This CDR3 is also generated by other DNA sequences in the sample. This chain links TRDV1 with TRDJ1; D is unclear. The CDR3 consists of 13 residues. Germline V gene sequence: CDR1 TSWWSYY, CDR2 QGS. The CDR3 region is CALGELLSQKLTF. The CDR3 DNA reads TGTGCTCTTGGGGAACTCTTGTCTCAAAAACTCACCTTT.

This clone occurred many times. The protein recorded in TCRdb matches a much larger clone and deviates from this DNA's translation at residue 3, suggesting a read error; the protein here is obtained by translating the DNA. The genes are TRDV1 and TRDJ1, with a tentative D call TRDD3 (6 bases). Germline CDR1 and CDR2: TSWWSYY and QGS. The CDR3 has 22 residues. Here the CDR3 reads CAPGAPSYPLPLQREYMGKLIF. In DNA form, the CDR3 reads TGTGCTCCTGGGGCACCTTCGTATCCATTACCGCTCCAGAGGGAATATATGGGTAAACTCATCTTT.

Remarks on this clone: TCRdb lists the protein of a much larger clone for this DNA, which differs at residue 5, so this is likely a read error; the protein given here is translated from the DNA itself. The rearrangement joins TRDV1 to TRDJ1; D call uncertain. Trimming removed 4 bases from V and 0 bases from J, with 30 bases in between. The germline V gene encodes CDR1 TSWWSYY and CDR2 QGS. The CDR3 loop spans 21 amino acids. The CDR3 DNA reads TGTGCTCTTGGGGGACATCCTCGGCGGGTCCTGTACAACCGGTACACCGATAAACTCATCTTT. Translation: CALGGHPRRVLYNRYTDKLIF.

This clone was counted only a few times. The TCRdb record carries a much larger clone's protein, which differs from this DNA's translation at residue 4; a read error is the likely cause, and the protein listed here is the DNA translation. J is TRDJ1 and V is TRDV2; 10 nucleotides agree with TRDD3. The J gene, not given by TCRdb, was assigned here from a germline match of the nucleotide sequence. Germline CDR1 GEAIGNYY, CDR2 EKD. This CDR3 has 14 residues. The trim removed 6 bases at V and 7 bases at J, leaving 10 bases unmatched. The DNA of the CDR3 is TGTGCCTGTAACGAACTGGGGGATTCGAGTAAACTCATCTTT. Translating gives CACNELGDSSKLIF.

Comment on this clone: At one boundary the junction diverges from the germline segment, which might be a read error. The DNA of the CDR3 is TGCTCTGGAGGAGCAGGGGTGGGGGTCACCGATAAACTCATCTTT. Amino acids: CSGGAGVGVTDKLIF. The chain has TRDV1 and TRDJ1; tentative D call: TRDD3 (6 bases). The J gene is absent in TCRdb and was assigned here via DNA matching to germline. Looked up from germline, CDR1 is TSWWSYY and CDR2 is QGS. The CDR3 consists of 15 residues.

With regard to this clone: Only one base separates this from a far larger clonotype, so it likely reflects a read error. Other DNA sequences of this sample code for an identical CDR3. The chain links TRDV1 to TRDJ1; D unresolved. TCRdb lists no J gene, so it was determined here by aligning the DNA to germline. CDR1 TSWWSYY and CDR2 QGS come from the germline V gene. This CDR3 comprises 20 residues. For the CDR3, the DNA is TGTGCTCTTGGAGAACCCCTCTTCGGTGTGGAACCGTTTTGGACCGATAAACTCATCTTT. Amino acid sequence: CALGEPLFGVEPFWTDKLIF.

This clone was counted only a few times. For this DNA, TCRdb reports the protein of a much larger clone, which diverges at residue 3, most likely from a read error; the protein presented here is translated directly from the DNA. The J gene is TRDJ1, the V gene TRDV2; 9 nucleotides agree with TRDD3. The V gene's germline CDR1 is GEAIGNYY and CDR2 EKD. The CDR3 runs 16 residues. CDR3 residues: CARDPLLGENTDKLIF. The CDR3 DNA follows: TGTGCCCGTGACCCACTACTGGGGGAAAACACCGATAAACTCATCTTT.

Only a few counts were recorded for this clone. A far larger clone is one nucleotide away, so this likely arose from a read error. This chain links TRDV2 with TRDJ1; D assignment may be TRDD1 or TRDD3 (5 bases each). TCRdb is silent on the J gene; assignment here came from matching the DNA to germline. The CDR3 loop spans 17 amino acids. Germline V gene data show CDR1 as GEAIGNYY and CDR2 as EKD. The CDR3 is CACDSIIVGEDTDKLIF. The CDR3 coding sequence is TGCGCCTGTGACTCGATTATAGTCGGGGAGGACACCGATAAACTCATCTTT.

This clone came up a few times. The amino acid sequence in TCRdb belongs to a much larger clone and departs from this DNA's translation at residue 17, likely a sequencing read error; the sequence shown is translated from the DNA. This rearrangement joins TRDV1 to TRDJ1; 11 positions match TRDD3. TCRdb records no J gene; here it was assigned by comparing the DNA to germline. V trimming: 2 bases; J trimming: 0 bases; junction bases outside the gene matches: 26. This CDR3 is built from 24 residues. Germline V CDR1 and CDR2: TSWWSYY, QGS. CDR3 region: CALGEYGLPTTFFGGYAHTDKLIF. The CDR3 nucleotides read TGTGCTCTTGGGGAATATGGCCTTCCTACGACATTTTTTGGGGGATACGCCCACACCGATAAACTCATCTTT.

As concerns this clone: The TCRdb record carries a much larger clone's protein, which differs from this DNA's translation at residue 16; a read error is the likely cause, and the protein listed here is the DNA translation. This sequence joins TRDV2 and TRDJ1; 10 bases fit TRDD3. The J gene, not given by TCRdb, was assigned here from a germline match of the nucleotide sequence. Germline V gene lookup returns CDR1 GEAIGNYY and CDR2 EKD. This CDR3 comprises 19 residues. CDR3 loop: CACDTLGHTGGWYTDRLIF. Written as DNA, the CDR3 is TGTGCCTGTGACACCTTGGGCCATACTGGGGGATGGTACACCGATAGACTCATCTTT.

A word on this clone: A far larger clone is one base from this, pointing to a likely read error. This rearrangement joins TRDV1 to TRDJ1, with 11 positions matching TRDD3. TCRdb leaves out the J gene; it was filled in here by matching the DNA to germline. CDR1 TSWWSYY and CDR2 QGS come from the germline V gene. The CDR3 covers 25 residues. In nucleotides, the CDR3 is TGTGCTCTCGGGGGGGATACGCGATGGCGACCCTCTGGGGGATACAATTCTCAGTACACCGATAAACTCATCTTT. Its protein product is CALGGDTRWRPSGGYNSQYTDKLIF.

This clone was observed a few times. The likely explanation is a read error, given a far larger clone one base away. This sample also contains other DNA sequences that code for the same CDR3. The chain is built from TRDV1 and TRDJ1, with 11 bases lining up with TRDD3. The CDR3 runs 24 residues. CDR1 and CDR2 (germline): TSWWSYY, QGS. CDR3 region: CALGELRSYLLRTGGYIHTDKLIF. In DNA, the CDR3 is TGTGCTCTTGGGGAACTCAGATCCTACCTCCTTCGTACTGGGGGATATATCCACACCGATAAACTCATCTTC.

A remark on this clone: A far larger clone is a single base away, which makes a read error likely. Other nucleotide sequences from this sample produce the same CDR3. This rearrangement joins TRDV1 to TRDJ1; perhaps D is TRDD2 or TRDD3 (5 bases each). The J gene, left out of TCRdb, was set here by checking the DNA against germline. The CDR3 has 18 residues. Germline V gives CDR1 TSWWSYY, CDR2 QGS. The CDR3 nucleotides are TGTGCCCTTGGGGACGTCGGCCTTCGTTATGATCACACCGATAAACTCATCTTT. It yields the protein CALGDVGLRYDHTDKLIF.